The present entry profiles one T cell receptor (beta chain) with its context. Its antigen is unidentified. The data originate from a study of cytomegalovirus exposure and HLA in healthy donors. Study-level points and caveats: Most CMV-associated TCR beta chains were later found to appear HLA-restricted. HLA allele associations emerged for roughly 17,000 TCR beta sequences in a later analysis, at 0.05 false discovery rate. The authors assumed roughly uniform sequencing depth across donors for presence/absence analyses.

V trimming: 1 base; J trimming: 3 bases; junction bases outside the gene matches: 2. This CDR3 contains 14 residues. Per germline, CDR1 SNHLY and CDR2 FYNNEI. A multiplex PCR was run with 60 Vbeta primers and 13 Jbeta primers. Only in-frame clones appear in the TCRdb table, and some are missing; sequencing was by immunoSEQ multiplex PCR. This table has under 300,000 clones, about four fifths appearing once. The chain couples TRBV2 to TRBJ2-7; 8 bases map to TRBD1. The clonotype originates from a woman in her thirties or forties in good health and CMV-seropositive. Sequenced material: PBMCs. For the CDR3, the DNA is TGTGCCAGCAGTGAAGGACAGGGGCTCTACGAGCAGTACTTC. Translated: CASSEGQGLYEQYF.